The clone carrying this T cell receptor beta chain was seen repeatedly, ten times or more. Time point specified: newly diagnosed GD, antithyroid drugs for less than 3 months. Extracted RNA from PBMCs served as the source of the TCR library. Patients came from an endocrinology department in Xi'an, China. Trimming took off 5 bases at V and 3 bases at J, with 13 bases between the two ends. CDR1 and CDR2 from the germline V gene are LNHNV and YYDKDF (reference sequence). The CDR3 runs to 14 residues. The data were taken from a study of regulatory T cells in long-lasting Graves disease. Study summary: Those Graves' patients who were newly diagnosed had been on antithyroid drugs under 3 months.

Construction of the TCR beta libraries employed iRepertoire HTBI primers in conjunction with Arm-PCR of CDR3 regions. TCRdb re-called the multiplex PCR reads through MiXCR, storing one row per CDR3 protein. Here the sample spans over 300,000 distinct CDR3 sequences, roughly 16% being singletons. This chain connects TRBV15 to TRBJ1-1; D not resolved. The specimen was peripheral blood mononuclear cells (PBMCs), collected at new diagnosis, from a patient treated with antithyroid drugs. This TCR came from a female donor with Graves disease. CDR3 nucleotides: TGTGCCACCAGCTCTATTAACAGACACACTGAAGCTTTCTTT. Amino acid sequence: CATSSINRHTEAFF.